A single sample gave rise to the 8 T cell receptor beta chains below, sequenced in a study of beta chain features in type 1 diabetes. Sequencing targeted expressed TCRB transcripts, as all isolated RNA had been reverse transcribed. The repertoire was sequenced with immunoSEQ multiplex PCR; TCRdb's copy has only in-frame clones and lacks some. Here the sample spans hundreds of thousands of clones, roughly a sixth being singletons. The sequenced material came from naive CD4+ T cells from blood. These receptor sequences come from a man between 18 and 35 years old in good health.

This chain connects TRBV7-9 to TRBJ1-5, with D hard to call. CDR1 and CDR2 from the germline V gene are SEHNR and FQNEAQ (reference sequence). Trimming took 2 bases from V and 1 from J, leaving 15 bases between them. The CDR3 runs to 17 residues. This CDR3 is CASSLNPTGKSNQPQHF. CDR3 nucleotide sequence: TGTGCCAGCAGCTTAAACCCGACGGGCAAAAGCAATCAGCCCCAGCATTTT.

The chain employs TRBV7-2 and TRBJ2-5; 10 bases match TRBD1. The J call may be in error: the DNA end matches TRBJ2-7 better. CDR3 length equals 15 residues. CDR1 and CDR2 from the germline V gene are SGHTA and FQGNSA. The CDR3 bases are TGTGCCAGCAGCTTAGAAGGGACAGGGGTCTACGAGCAGTACTTC. This sequence encodes CASSLEGTGVYEQYF.

This clone was recorded a few times. The CDR3 nucleotides are TGCGCCAGCTCCGAAAGGGTCCTCAGCACAGATACGCAGTATTTT. Translated, it gives CASSERVLSTDTQYF. The chain is built from TRBV4-3 and TRBJ2-3; D is uncertain. V lost 8 bases and J 0 bases, leaving 15 bases between the germline ends. Germline V CDR1 and CDR2: LGHNA, YSLEER. CDR3 length equals 15 residues.

This clone was detected a few times. The chain couples TRBV2 to TRBJ1-5, with a tentative D call TRBD1 (5 bases). The length of the CDR3 is 13 residues. Trimming pared 8 bases from V and 6 bases from J, leaving 14 bases between. Germline V lookup: CDR1 SNHLY, CDR2 FYNNEI. The chain's CDR3 is CASVDSGRQPQHF. DNA for the CDR3: TGTGCCAGCGTAGACAGCGGACGTCAGCCCCAGCATTTT.

This clone turned up a few times. The chain recombines TRBV15 with TRBJ1-5; D gene ambiguous. This CDR3 is 14 amino acids long. Germline V gene data show CDR1 as LNHNV and CDR2 as YYDKDF (reference sequence). V gave up 1 base and J gave up 0 bases, with 4 bases separating them. CDR3 amino acids: CATSRGSSNQPQHF. The CDR3 DNA follows: TGTGCCACCAGCAGAGGAAGTAGCAATCAGCCCCAGCATTTT.

The chain joins TRBV5-1 to TRBJ2-3; the D is unclear. Between the trimmed V and J ends, which lost 0 bases and 8 bases, there was a span of 10 bases. Germline V CDR1 and CDR2: SGHRS, YFSETQ. This CDR3 has 13 amino acids. CDR3 sequence: CASSLVGISTQYF. CDR3 nucleotide sequence: TGCGCCAGCAGCTTGGTGGGGATCAGTACGCAGTATTTT.

This clone was recorded a few times. The chain has TRBV7-2 and TRBJ1-1; D remains unclear. CDR1 is SGHTA and CDR2 is FQGNSA in the germline V gene. V lost 5 bases and J lost 0, with 25 bases in between. The CDR3 extends over 19 amino acids. Here the CDR3 DNA reads TGTGCCAGCAGCCTATTACCCTTTGTTCTCGGGGATCTGAACACTGAAGCTTTCTTT. Protein: CASSLLPFVLGDLNTEAFF.

V usage is TRBV5-4 and J usage is TRBJ2-3; no firm D call. The length of the CDR3 is 15 residues. The germline V gene has CDR1 SGHNT and CDR2 YYREEE (reference sequence). V was pared by 0 bases and J by 0 bases, with 8 bases between. The CDR3 bases are TGTGCCAGCAGCTTGGCGCTTACTAGCACAGATACGCAGTATTTT. This gives the protein CASSLALTSTDTQYF. Supplemented by reference TRBV5-4 and TRBJ2-3, the full variable domain reads ETGVTQSPTHLIKTRGQQVTLRCSSQSGHNTVSWYQQALGQGPQFIFQYYREEENGRGNFPPRFSGLQFPNYSSELNVNALELDDSALYLCASSLALTSTDTQYFGPGTRLTVL.